This TCR beta chain was found in a study of breast tumors, draining lymph nodes, adjacent tissues. Study results and limitations: Findings are consistent with lymph node origin and intratumoral expansion of most tumor T cells. Tumor T cell lymph node origin was a supported hypothesis, not proven. Tumor TCR diversity was below lymph nodes but above nontumor tissue.

There are 14 residues in the CDR3. The V end lost 1 base, the J end lost 6 bases, and 13 bases lay between the germline ends. Germline V CDR1 and CDR2: DFQATT, SNEGSKA (reference sequence). Notes on this clonotype: Its antigen is currently unknown.

Samples came from axillary lymph nodes draining the breast cancer. TCRdb re-derived calls from the multiplex PCR reads in MiXCR, one entry per CDR3 protein. The sample lists approximately 210,000 distinct CDR3 sequences, about 30% occurring once. This TCR came from a female donor with breast cancer. Some clones in this sample may be carry-over from other donors' samples. V usage is TRBV20-1 and J usage is TRBJ1-5; TRBD1 is a possible D gene (6 bases). Sequencing used axillary lymph node tissue. CDR3 nucleotide sequence: TGCAGTGCTAGAGGAGGGGGTTCGGGTCAGCCCCAGCATTTT. Residues: CSARGGGSGQPQHF.